This paragraph reports one T cell receptor (beta chain). Its antigen specificity is not known. No base-level quality is on record; no much larger clone is a single base apart. Each PCR received spiked-in synthetic TCR analog templates so that absolute template abundance could be estimated from read counts. Using the immunoSEQ assay, TCRbeta CDR3 regions were amplified from genomic DNA with bias-controlled V and J gene primers. Rearranged TCRbeta segments were sequenced at approximately 20X coverage. On the study's bioinformatics: Clustering was used to correct sequencing errors, and CDR3s were annotated against IMGT so that V, D and J genes could be assigned. Only productive TCRbeta rearrangements were used in downstream analyses, excluding out-of-frame or stop-codon sequences. To compute clonality, Shannon entropy was normalized by the log of the number of unique productive sequences and then subtracted from one. Fisher's exact test with Benjamini-Hochberg correction, at a threshold of adjusted p below 0.01, was used to find clones that differed between time points or between blood and tumor. Sourced from immuneACCESS, this table was stored by TCRdb with only in-frame sequences that have V and J called. A share of the clones is absent; for the studies checked, an unresolved V gene accounts for under half, and the remainder has no known explanation. That table furnishes V, J and clone size, whereas the DNA furnished D and trimming. Within this sample are approximately 100,000 clones, with roughly nine tenths of them counted one time only. The top ten clonotypes cover roughly 0.93% of the sample.

At the junction V is shortened by 4 bases and J by 4 bases; bases outside the gene matches: 7. Taken from the germline V gene, the CDR1 and CDR2 loops are SGHRS and YFSETQ. The CDR3 sequence holds 15 residues, the cysteine and phenylalanine included. CDR3 DNA is the only sequence kept; it has 45 bases, read in frame from the first base. A cohort of 25 to 35 patients with locally advanced or metastatic urothelial carcinoma, treated at Memorial Sloan Kettering on a trial protocol, was included. Peripheral blood mononuclear cells were collected pretreatment and during treatment, with between 1 and 8 total time points obtained per patient. The Qiagen DNeasy Blood extraction kit was used to purify genomic DNA from total PBMCs and tumor samples. Collected pretreatment and during treatment, PBMCs were isolated and stored as previously described. The sample belongs to a study of PD-L1 blockade in urothelial cancer (dated by TCRdb to about 2017). At the level of the whole study: All patients started therapy around 2014 and received atezolizumab 1,200 mg intravenously every 3 weeks. About 90% of the roughly 30 patients were males with bladder-origin urothelial cancer, and 18 of 29 reported a prior smoking history. An ECOG performance status of 0 or 1 was recorded for the patients, and 0 to 3 prior chemotherapy regimens had been received by the patients. Blood samples were analyzed at 3 weeks after treatment start (second dose) and at 6 weeks after treatment start. Blood samples gave median yields of about 150,000 T cells and some 80,000 unique TCRs, along with a median clonality of approximately 0.084. Somatic, immune and clinical correlates of response to PD-L1 blockade with atezolizumab in urothelial cancer were the focus of an exploratory multi-omic analysis. TCR sequencing covered pretreatment tumor samples and matched, serially collected peripheral blood taken before and after atezolizumab treatment. Progression-free survival longer than 6 months counted as durable clinical benefit, and TCR features were additionally tested against both progression-free and overall survival. In the same patients, pretreatment tumors underwent whole exome sequencing and RNA sequencing in addition to TCR sequencing. Durable clinical benefit was achieved by nine patients and was not achieved by 20 patients. Pretreatment blood TCR-seq was available for about 28 patients, at least one posttreatment blood collection was obtained for around 25 patients, and tumor TCR-seq was available for around 25 patients. What the research found in general, with its limitations: Because the sample size was small (n ≈ 29) and many exploratory analyses were performed, the results are intended to be hypothesis-generating. Patients with durable benefit showed greater expansion of tumor-associated TCR clones in peripheral blood 3 weeks after starting treatment (n of about 20, p = 0.022). Improved progression-free and overall survival was associated with having pretreatment peripheral blood TCR clonality below the median.

The sample consisted of PBMCs, taken around atezolizumab (anti-PD-L1) treatment. The sequence was collected from a woman aged 80 or older with urothelial cancer. The chain is encoded by TRBV5-1 joined to TRBJ2-7; 11 central bases correspond to TRBD2. The CDR3 protein sequence reads: CASSITSGSSYEQYF. The DNA reads TGCGCCAGCAGCATAACTAGCGGGAGTTCTTACGAGCAGTACTTC.